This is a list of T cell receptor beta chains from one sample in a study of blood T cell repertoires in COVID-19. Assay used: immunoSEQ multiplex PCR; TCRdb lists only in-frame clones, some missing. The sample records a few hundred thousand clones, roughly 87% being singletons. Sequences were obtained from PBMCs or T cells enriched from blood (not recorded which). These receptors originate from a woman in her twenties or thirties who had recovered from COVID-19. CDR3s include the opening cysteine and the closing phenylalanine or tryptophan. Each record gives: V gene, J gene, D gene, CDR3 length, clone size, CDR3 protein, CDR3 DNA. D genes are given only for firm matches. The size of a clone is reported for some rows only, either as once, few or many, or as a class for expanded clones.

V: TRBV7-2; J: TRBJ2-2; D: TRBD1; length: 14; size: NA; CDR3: CASSPRTGNGELFF; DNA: TGTGCCAGCAGCCCCCGGACAGGGAACGGGGAGCTGTTTTTT
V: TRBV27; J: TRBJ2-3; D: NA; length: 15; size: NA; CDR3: CASSYVGARTDTQYF; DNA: TGTGCCAGCAGTTACGTAGGGGCCCGCACAGATACGCAGTATTTT
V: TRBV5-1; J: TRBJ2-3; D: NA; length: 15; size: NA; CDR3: CASSLQGGRKDTQYF; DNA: TGCGCCAGCAGCTTGCAGGGGGGCCGTAAAGATACGCAGTATTTT
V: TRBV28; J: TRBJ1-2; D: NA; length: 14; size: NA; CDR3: CASRPTGTNYGYTF; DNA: TGTGCCAGCAGGCCAACAGGGACAAACTATGGCTACACCTTC
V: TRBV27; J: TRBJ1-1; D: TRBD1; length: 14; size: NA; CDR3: CASSLGQMNTEAFF; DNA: TGTGCCAGCAGTCTGGGACAGATGAACACTGAAGCTTTCTTT
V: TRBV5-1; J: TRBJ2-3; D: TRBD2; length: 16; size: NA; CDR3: CASSTPLAGLTDTQYF; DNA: TGCGCCAGCAGCACGCCCCTAGCGGGGCTCACAGATACGCAGTATTTT
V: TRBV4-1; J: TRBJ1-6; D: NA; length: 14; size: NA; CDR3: CASSQDREWTPLHF; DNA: TGCGCCAGCAGCCAAGACAGGGAATGGACACCCCTCCACTTT
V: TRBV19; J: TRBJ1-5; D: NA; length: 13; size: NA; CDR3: CASSGGLRQPQHF; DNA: TGTGCCAGTAGCGGGGGGCTGAGGCAGCCCCAGCATTTT
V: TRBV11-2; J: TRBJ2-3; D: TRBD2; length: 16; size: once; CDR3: CASTLTLAGSTDTQYF; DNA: TGTGCCAGCACCTTAACACTAGCGGGAAGCACAGATACGCAGTATTTT
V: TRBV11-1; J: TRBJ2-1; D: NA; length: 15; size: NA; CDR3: CASSLAGRGRNEQFF; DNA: TGTGCCAGCAGCTTAGCGGGCCGTGGGAGGAATGAGCAGTTCTTC
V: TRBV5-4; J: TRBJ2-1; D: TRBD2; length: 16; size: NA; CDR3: CASSGTSGSHYNEQFF; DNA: TGTGCCAGCAGTGGGACTAGCGGGAGCCACTACAATGAGCAGTTCTTC
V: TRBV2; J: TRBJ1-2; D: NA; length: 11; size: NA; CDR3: CASTVLYGYTF; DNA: TGTGCCAGCACAGTCCTCTATGGCTACACCTTC
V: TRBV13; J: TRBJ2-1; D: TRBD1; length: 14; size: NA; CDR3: CASSSGTGGNEQFF; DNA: TGTGCCAGCAGCTCCGGGACAGGGGGCAATGAGCAGTTCTTC
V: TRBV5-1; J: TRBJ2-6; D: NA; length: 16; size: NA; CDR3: CASSLTAPSGANVLTF; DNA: TGCGCCAGCAGCTTGACAGCTCCCTCTGGGGCCAACGTCCTGACTTTC
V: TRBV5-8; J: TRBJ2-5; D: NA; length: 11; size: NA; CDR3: CASTTEETQYF; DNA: TGTGCCAGCACCACAGAAGAGACCCAGTACTTC
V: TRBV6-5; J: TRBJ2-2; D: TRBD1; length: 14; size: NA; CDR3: CASTEGQGTGELFF; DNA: TGTGCCAGCACCGAGGGACAGGGGACCGGGGAGCTGTTTTTT
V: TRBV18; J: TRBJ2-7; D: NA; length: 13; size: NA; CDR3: CASSPVREHEQYF; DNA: TGTGCCAGCTCCCCCGTTCGGGAGCACGAGCAGTACTTC
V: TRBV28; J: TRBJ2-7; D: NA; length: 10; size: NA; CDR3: CASSRYEQYF; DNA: TGTGCCAGCAGTCGCTACGAGCAGTACTTC
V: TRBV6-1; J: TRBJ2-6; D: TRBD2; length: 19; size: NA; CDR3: CASSERTSSPRAGANVLTF; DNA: TGTGCCAGCAGTGAAAGGACTAGTTCCCCCAGGGCTGGGGCCAACGTCCTGACTTTC
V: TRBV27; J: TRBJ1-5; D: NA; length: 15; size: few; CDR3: CASSLSPSNHQPQHF; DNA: TGTGCCAGCAGTTTGTCACCGTCTAATCATCAGCCCCAGCATTTT
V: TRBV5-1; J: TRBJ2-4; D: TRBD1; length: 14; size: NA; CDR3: CASSLWDRVNIQYF; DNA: TGCGCCAGCAGCTTGTGGGACAGGGTTAACATTCAGTACTTC
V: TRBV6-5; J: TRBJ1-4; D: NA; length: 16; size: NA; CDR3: CASSYSTNQGNEKLFF; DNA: TGTGCCAGCAGTTACTCGACGAATCAGGGGAATGAAAAACTGTTTTTT
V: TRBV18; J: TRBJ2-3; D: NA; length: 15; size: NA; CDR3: CASSPNSGNTDTQYF; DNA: TGTGCCAGCTCACCTAACTCCGGGAACACAGATACGCAGTATTTT
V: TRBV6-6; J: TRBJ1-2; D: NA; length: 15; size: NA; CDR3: CASSPRGVIGYGYTF; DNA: TGTGCCAGCAGTCCCAGGGGCGTTATTGGCTATGGCTACACCTTC
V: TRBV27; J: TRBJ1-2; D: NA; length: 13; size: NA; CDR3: CASSSHTSYGYTF; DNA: TGTGCCAGCAGTTCCCATACATCGTATGGCTACACCTTC
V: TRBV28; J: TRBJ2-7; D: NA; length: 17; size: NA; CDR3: CASTSSTGLADTYEQYF; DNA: TGTGCCAGCACCTCCAGCACCGGGCTAGCTGATACCTACGAGCAGTACTTC
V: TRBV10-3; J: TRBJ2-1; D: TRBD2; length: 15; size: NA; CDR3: CAISELLAGDNEQFF; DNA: TGTGCCATCAGTGAGTTGCTAGCGGGGGACAATGAGCAGTTCTTC
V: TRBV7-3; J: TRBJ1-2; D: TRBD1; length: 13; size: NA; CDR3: CASSQDRGDRYTF; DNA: TGTGCCAGCAGCCAAGACAGGGGTGATCGCTACACCTTC
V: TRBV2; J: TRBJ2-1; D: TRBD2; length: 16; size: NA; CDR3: CASREFGTSGSNEQFF; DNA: TGTGCCAGCAGAGAGTTCGGGACTAGCGGGAGCAATGAGCAGTTCTTC
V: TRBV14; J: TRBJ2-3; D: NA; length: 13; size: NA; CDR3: CASSQTTRHTQYF; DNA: TGTGCCAGCAGCCAGACGACTAGGCATACGCAGTATTTT
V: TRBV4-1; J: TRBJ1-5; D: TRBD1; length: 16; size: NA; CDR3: CASSQDETGGDQPQHF; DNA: TGCGCCAGCAGCCAAGATGAGACAGGGGGTGATCAGCCCCAGCATTTT
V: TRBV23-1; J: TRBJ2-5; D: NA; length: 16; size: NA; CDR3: CASSQLKRTAQETQYF; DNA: TGCGCCAGCAGTCAATTAAAGAGAACAGCCCAAGAGACCCAGTACTTC
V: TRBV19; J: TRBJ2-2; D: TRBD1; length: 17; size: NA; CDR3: CARKKRGRQGNTGELFF; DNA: TGTGCCAGGAAAAAAAGGGGCCGACAGGGGAACACCGGGGAGCTGTTTTTT
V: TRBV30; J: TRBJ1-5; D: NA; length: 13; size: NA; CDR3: CAWSIGDNQPQHF; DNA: TGTGCCTGGAGTATCGGGGACAATCAGCCCCAGCATTTT
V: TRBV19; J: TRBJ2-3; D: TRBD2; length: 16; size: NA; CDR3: CASSLRTSRFTDTQYF; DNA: TGTGCCAGTAGTCTCCGGACTAGTAGATTCACAGATACGCAGTATTTT
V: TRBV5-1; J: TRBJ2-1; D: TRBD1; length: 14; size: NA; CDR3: CASSRDRVKNEQFF; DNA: TGCGCCAGCAGCCGGGACAGGGTAAAGAATGAGCAGTTCTTC
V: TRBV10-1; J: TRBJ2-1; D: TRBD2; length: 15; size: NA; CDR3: CASSEELALYNEQFF; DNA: TGCGCCAGCAGTGAGGAACTAGCGTTGTACAATGAGCAGTTCTTC
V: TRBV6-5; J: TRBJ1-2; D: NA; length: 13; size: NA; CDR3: CASSPGGGQGYTF; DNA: TGTGCCAGCAGCCCCGGGGGAGGGCAGGGCTACACCTTC
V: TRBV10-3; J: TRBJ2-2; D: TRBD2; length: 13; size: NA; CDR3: CATGLKNTGELFF; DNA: TGTGCCACGGGACTAAAGAACACCGGGGAGCTGTTTTTT
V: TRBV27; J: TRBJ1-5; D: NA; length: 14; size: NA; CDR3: CASSLSRLVQPQHF; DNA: TGTGCCAGCAGTTTGTCTCGGTTAGTCCAGCCCCAGCATTTT
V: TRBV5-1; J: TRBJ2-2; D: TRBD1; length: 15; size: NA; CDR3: CASSPGQGVGGELFF; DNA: TGCGCCAGCAGCCCGGGACAGGGGGTAGGCGGGGAGCTGTTTTTT
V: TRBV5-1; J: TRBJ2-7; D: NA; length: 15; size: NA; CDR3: CASSLEGIPSYEQYF; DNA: TGCGCCAGCAGCTTGGAGGGGATCCCTTCCTACGAGCAGTACTTC
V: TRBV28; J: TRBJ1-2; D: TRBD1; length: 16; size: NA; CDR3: CASSRSWTGLTMGYTF; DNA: TGTGCCAGCAGCCGATCATGGACAGGGTTAACTATGGGCTACACCTTC
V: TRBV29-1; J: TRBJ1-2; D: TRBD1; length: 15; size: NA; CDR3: CSVEPPTGLGYGYTF; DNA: TGCAGCGTTGAACCCCCGACAGGGCTCGGCTATGGCTACACCTTC
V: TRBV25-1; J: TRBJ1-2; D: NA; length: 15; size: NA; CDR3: CASTLSAGDNYGYTF; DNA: TGTGCCAGCACCCTCTCAGCAGGGGATAACTATGGCTACACCTTC
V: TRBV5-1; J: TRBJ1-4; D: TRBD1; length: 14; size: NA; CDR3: CASSLGQGNEKLFF; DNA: TGCGCCAGCAGCTTGGGACAGGGAAATGAAAAACTGTTTTTT
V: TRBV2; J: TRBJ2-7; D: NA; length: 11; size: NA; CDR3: CARGQPYEQYF; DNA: TGTGCCAGAGGACAACCCTACGAGCAGTACTTC
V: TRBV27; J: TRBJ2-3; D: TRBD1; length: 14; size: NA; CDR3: CASAGTGRTDTQYF; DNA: TGTGCCAGTGCAGGGACAGGGAGGACAGATACGCAGTATTTT
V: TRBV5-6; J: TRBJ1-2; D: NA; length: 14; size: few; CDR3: CASSLEMAQRGYTF; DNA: TGTGCCAGCAGCTTGGAGATGGCCCAGAGGGGCTACACCTTC
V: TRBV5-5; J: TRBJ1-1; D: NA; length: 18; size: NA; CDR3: CASSLGFKGGLSNTEAFF; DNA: TGTGCCAGCAGCTTGGGGTTTAAAGGAGGACTTTCGAACACTGAAGCTTTCTTT
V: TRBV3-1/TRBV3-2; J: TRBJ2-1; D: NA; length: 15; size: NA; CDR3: CASSKWAGPYNEQFF; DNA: TGTGCCAGCAGCAAATGGGCGGGACCTTACAATGAGCAGTTCTTC
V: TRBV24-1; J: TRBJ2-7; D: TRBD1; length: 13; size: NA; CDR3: CATSGDRVGEQYF; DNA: TGTGCCACCAGTGGGGACAGGGTAGGCGAGCAGTACTTC
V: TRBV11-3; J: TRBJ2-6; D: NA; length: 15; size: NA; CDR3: CASSLGRAGANVLTF; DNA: TGTGCCAGCAGCTTAGGCCGGGCTGGGGCCAACGTCCTGACTTTC
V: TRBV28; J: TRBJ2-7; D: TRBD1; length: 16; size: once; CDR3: CASSTNRGWGPYEQYF; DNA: TGTGCCAGCAGTACCAACAGGGGATGGGGGCCCTACGAGCAGTACTTC
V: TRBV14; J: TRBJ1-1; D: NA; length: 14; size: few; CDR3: CASSLGGGVGEAFF; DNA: TGTGCCAGCAGCCTAGGTGGGGGGGTAGGTGAAGCTTTCTTT